This T cell receptor (beta chain) was documented in a study of shared clonotypes between healthy human individuals. CDR3 length equals 13 residues. With V trimmed by 3 bases and J by 6 bases, 5 bases remained unmatched. Germline V lookup: CDR1 SGDLS, CDR2 YYNGEE. This table comes from immunoSEQ multiplex PCR, and its TCRdb copy is limited to in-frame clones, with some not included. This repertoire shows about 580,000 clones, roughly 98% found once; its top ten account for 0.3%. Naive-designated CD8 cells lacked CD45RO, were positively enriched for CCR7, and omitted terminally differentiated effector memory CD45RA+ cells.

This TCR was recovered from a man under 40 in good health. Sequencing was done on a sample of naive CD8+ T cells sorted from blood. The chain is built from TRBV9 and TRBJ2-7; 8 bases map to TRBD1. The CDR3 is CASSARTGSEQYF. CDR3 coding DNA: TGTGCCAGCAGCGCTAGGACAGGGTCCGAGCAGTACTTC. Filled out from reference TRBV9 and TRBJ2-7, the complete variable domain reads DSGVTQTPKHLITATGQRVTLRCSPRSGDLSVYWYQQSLDQGLQFLIQYYNGEERAKGNILERFSAQQFPDLHSELNLSSLELGDSALYFCASSARTGSEQYFGPGTRLTVT.